This TCR beta chain was identified in a study of PD-1 blockade in mismatch repair-deficient tumors. Background on the study: All were previously treated, progressing patients with about a dozen mismatch repair-deficient cancer types.

Using immunoSEQ multiplex PCR, the repertoire was profiled, and TCRdb retains in-frame clones only, with some absent. The table has approximately 100,000 clones, 82% seen once. Study outcomes and limitations: Tumor-resident clones, often absent from pretreatment blood, expanded after pembrolizumab and then contracted.

On this clone itself: What it binds is not known.

V dropped 4 bases and J dropped 6; count of bases not matched to a gene: 5. Looked up from germline, CDR1 is MGHRA and CDR2 is YSYEKL. This CDR3 has 15 amino acids. All patients were mismatch repair deficient, assessed by either PCR or immunohistochemistry. The TCR-sequenced patients were three responders to pembrolizumab. The TCR sequence derives from an adult with mismatch repair-deficient cancer. This chain connects TRBV4-1 to TRBJ2-1; TRBD2 agrees at 11 bases. The source material was peripheral blood, sampled less than 37 weeks after starting pembrolizumab. CDR3 region: CASSRLLAGVNEQFF. CDR3 in DNA: TGCGCCAGCAGCCGCCTACTAGCGGGAGTCAATGAGCAGTTCTTC.